The clone carrying this T cell receptor beta chain appeared many times. Its specificity is unknown. TCRdb independently ran MiXCR on the reads; one entry per CDR3 protein. The profile shows more than 200,000 distinct CDR3 sequences, approximately 9.1% of them singletons. The sample comes from a study of T cell repertoires in cytomegalovirus infection. Findings and caveats of the study: HLA-C-restricted CMV clonotypes gave the most frequent clonotype in two of eight donors.

Germline assignment: CDR1 SGHTA and CDR2 FQGNSA. With V trimmed by 6 bases and J by 14 bases, 16 bases remained unmatched. The CDR3 extends over 15 amino acids. The material sequenced was PBMCs. The sequence was obtained from a human donor in good health (CMV status not recorded). Some clones in this sample may be carry-over from other donors' samples. The rearrangement uses TRBV7-2 and TRBJ1-4; 9 bases are shared with TRBD1. For the CDR3, the DNA is TGTGCCAGCAGAGAACCGGGACAGGGTGATTACAGGCTGTTTTTT. Its protein is CASREPGQGDYRLFF. Full variable domain (outside the CDR3, taken from reference TRBV7-2 and TRBJ1-4): GAGVSQSPSNKVTEKGKDVELRCDPISGHTALYWYRQSLGQGLEFLIYFQGNSAPDKSGLPSDRFSAERTGGSVSTLTIQRTQQEDSAVYLCASREPGQGDYRLFFGSGTQLSVL.